This record looks at one T cell receptor beta chain sequence and its context. The data were taken from a study of OX40 agonist ivuxolimab in advanced cancers. CDR1 SGDLS and CDR2 YYNGEE come from the germline V gene. Trimming removed 3 bases from V and 5 bases from J; junction bases left unmatched: 7. The CDR3 is made up of 15 amino acids. Repertoires were generated with immunoSEQ multiplex PCR, while TCRdb's copy carries only in-frame clones and drops some. This table has under 75,000 clones, just over 85% appearing once. The clonotype was recovered from an adult with an advanced solid tumor such as melanoma, head and neck, liver or kidney cancer. This specimen was CD4+ or CD8+ T cells sorted from blood, taken in a trial of the OX40 agonist ivuxolimab. This chain uses TRBV9 with TRBJ2-1, with 8 bases identical to TRBD2. This CDR3 is CASSAVGTRNNEQFF. The CDR3 bases are TGTGCCAGCAGCGCGGTTGGGACTAGAAACAATGAGCAGTTCTTC.